Here is one T cell receptor beta chain with its context. Measured with immunoSEQ multiplex PCR; TCRdb has only the in-frame clones, and not every one. The sample yields 190,000 or so clones, nearly 90% seen once. Germline assignment: CDR1 KGHDR and CDR2 SFDVKD. Deletions cut 5 bases from V and 7 bases from J, with 8 bases between. The CDR3 spans 13 residues. The data originate from a study of blood T cell repertoires in COVID-19. The sequence was obtained from a man over 45 with acute or convalescent COVID-19. Sequenced input: peripheral blood. The genes are TRBV24-1 and TRBJ1-6; no firm D call. CDR3 sequence: CATSAGSNSPLHF. For the CDR3, the DNA is TGTGCCACCAGTGCAGGAAGCAATTCACCCCTCCACTTT.